This record concerns one T cell receptor (beta chain) sequence. These data originate in a study of shared T cell receptors in the human thymus. Profiled with immunoSEQ multiplex PCR; TCRdb holds only in-frame clones, not every one. Counted here are under 700,000 clones, around 82% occurring once; the ten biggest clones make up about 0.013%. The CDR3 totals 15 residues. The V end was cut by 4 bases, the J end by 0 bases, with 10 bases between. CDR1 is SGHTA and CDR2 is FQGNSA in the germline V gene. The same specimen was also included in a second study, on human thymus T cells. That paper notes: Immunologically healthy infants in Finland undergoing congenital heart defect surgery were the donors. Resections were taken during corrective heart surgery, and the thymus tissue came from these. Thymic and blood repertoires appeared to display a bias in their usage of V and J genes. Thymic repertoires from unrelated individuals overlapped highly, related research reported.

The sequenced sample consisted of thymocytes. The chain carries TRBV7-2 and TRBJ1-3; D ambiguous. This sequence originates from a boy under three years old with a congenital heart defect. For the CDR3, the DNA is TGTGCCAGCAGCTCCCCCCCTCCCTCTGGAAACACCATATATTTT. This codes for CASSSPPPSGNTIYF.